This is a list of T cell receptor beta chains from one sample in a study of spatial heterogeneity in lung cancer. TCRdb recomputed calls from the 5' RACE reads with MiXCR, one row per CDR3 protein. The profile shows about 120,000 distinct CDR3 sequences, over 9% of them singletons. Sample: PBMCs, taken at follow-up. These receptors were obtained from a male donor with early-stage non-small cell lung cancer. The CDR3 runs from the conserved cysteine through the conserved F or W. The order of the fields is D gene, J gene, clone size, V gene, CDR3 DNA, CDR3 protein. The D gene is left open where the match is weak. Size is stated for part of the rows, as once, few or many counts, or as a class when the clone is expanded.

. | TRBJ2-3 | many | TRBV10-3 | TGTGCCATCAGTCTCAGGGGGGGATCGTCAGATACGCAGTATTTT | CAISLRGGSSDTQYF
TRBD1 | TRBJ1-4 | few | TRBV10-3 | TGTGCCATCAGTGTGGGGACAGGAGGTACCGAAAAACTGTTTTTT | CAISVGTGGTEKLFF
. | TRBJ2-7 | . | TRBV28 | TGTGCCAGCAGTTCCCGGACGGGAGCGCAGTACTTC | CASSSRTGAQYF
. | TRBJ1-6 | few | TRBV5-4 | TGTGCCAGCAGCTACGCGGGCTTCTCCTATAATTCACCCCTCCACTTT | CASSYAGFSYNSPLHF
. | TRBJ1-6 | once | TRBV7-2 | TGTGCCAGCAGCTTTAAGGGTCTTAATTCACCCCTCCACTTT | CASSFKGLNSPLHF
TRBD1 | TRBJ1-5 | many | TRBV29-1 | TGCAGCGCACAGGGGGCGAGCAATCAGCCCCAGCATTTT | CSAQGASNQPQHF
. | TRBJ1-1 | few | TRBV12-3/TRBV12-4 | TGTGCCAGCACCGAAAGGGAGGGGCTACCCAGGAGGACTGAAGCTTTCTTT | CASTEREGLPRRTEAFF
. | TRBJ2-2 | many | TRBV7-9 | TGTGCCAGCAGCCCCACCGGGGAGCTGTTTTTT | CASSPTGELFF
TRBD1 | TRBJ2-5 | many | TRBV5-6 | TGTGCCAGCAGCTGGAAGGGACAGGGGGCTGGAGTAGAGACCCAGTACTTC | CASSWKGQGAGVETQYF
. | TRBJ1-1 | many | TRBV29-1 | TGCAGCGTTGGAGCTCTCGCGAACACTGAAGCTTTCTTT | CSVGALANTEAFF
. | TRBJ1-2 | few | TRBV20-1 | TGCAGTGCTTCACCAGGGACATCAGTGCCTTATGGCTACACCTTC | CSASPGTSVPYGYTF
TRBD1 | TRBJ1-6 | few | TRBV4-3 | TGCGCCAGCAGCCAAGAGGAACAGGGGCAGGTTTGGCCCCTCCACTTT | CASSQEEQGQVWPLHF
. | TRBJ1-1 | many | TRBV7-2 | TGTGCCAGCAGCGCCCACGCATTATTAGTAGGAAACACTGAAGCTTTCTTT | CASSAHALLVGNTEAFF
TRBD1 | TRBJ2-1 | . | TRBV12-3/TRBV12-4 | TGTGCCAGCAGTCCGCGACAGGGGGCGGGAAATGAGCGGTTCTTC | CASSPRQGAGNERFF
. | TRBJ1-1 | . | TRBV5-1 | TGCGCCAGCAGCTTGGCAGGGGATCCCTACACTGAAGCTTTCTTT | CASSLAGDPYTEAFF
. | TRBJ1-1 | few | TRBV12-3/TRBV12-4 | TGTGCCAGCAGTTCTTATCTGGGTCGGACTGAAGCTTTCTTT | CASSSYLGRTEAFF
TRBD1 | TRBJ1-5 | . | TRBV20-1 | TGCAGTGCTAGTACCAACAGGGGAAATCAGCCCCAGCATTTT | CSASTNRGNQPQHF
. | TRBJ1-6 | few | TRBV7-2 | TGTGCCAGCAGCTTAGAGGGTGCTTCACCCCTCCACTTT | CASSLEGASPLHF
TRBD1 | TRBJ1-6 | . | TRBV27 | TGTGCCAGCAGCCGTGATACCGCGACCAGGGGGCCCAATTCACCCCTCCACTTT | CASSRDTATRGPNSPLHF
. | TRBJ1-3 | . | TRBV6-2/TRBV6-3 | TGTGCCAGCAGTTACTCGGGGACCTCTGGAAACACCATATATTTT | CASSYSGTSGNTIYF
TRBD2 | TRBJ2-5 | many | TRBV20-1 | TGCAGTGCTAGAGATGACGGGGGGGCGTGGGAGACCCAGTACTTC | CSARDDGGAWETQYF
TRBD1 | TRBJ1-2 | . | TRBV6-6 | TGTGCCAGCAGCGCACAGGGGGGGAGGTATGGCTACACCTTC | CASSAQGGRYGYTF
. | TRBJ1-5 | few | TRBV20-1 | TGCAGTGCCAACGACGGACTCAATCAGCCCCAGCATTTT | CSANDGLNQPQHF
TRBD2 | TRBJ2-5 | . | TRBV5-1 | TGCGCCAGCAGCTGGGCGCGGGGGGAGGAGACCCAGTACTTC | CASSWARGEETQYF
. | TRBJ2-2 | many | TRBV19 | TGTGCCAGTTCTAGCGGGGAGCTGTTTTTT | CASSSGELFF
. | TRBJ2-3 | . | TRBV20-1 | TGCAGTGCTATCCCGGGAAACAGGAGGGGCTCCGCTGGGCAGTATTTT | CSAIPGNRRGSAGQYF
TRBD1 | TRBJ2-7 | . | TRBV27 | TGTGCCAGCAGTCTAACAGGGGGCGCAGATGGTGTGTACGAGCAGTACTTC | CASSLTGGADGVYEQYF
TRBD2 | TRBJ2-5 | . | TRBV9 | TGTGCCAGCAGCGTAGGCTGGGGGGGCCAAGAGACCCAGTACTTC | CASSVGWGGQETQYF
TRBD2 | TRBJ2-1 | . | TRBV18 | TGTGCCAGCTCACCAGCGGGGGGGCTTAGCAACAATGAGCAGTTCTTC | CASSPAGGLSNNEQFF
. | TRBJ2-5 | many | TRBV21-1 | TGTGCCAGCAGCACCCAACAGGCAGCGGAAGAGACCCAGTACTTC | CASSTQQAAEETQYF
. | TRBJ2-5 | . | TRBV12-3/TRBV12-4 | TGTGCCAGCAGTTTGTCCCCCAGCGGGGAGACCCAGTACTTC | CASSLSPSGETQYF
. | TRBJ2-7 | many | TRBV5-1 | TGCGCCAGCAGCTTGGAAGCGGATTCCTACGAGCAGTACTTC | CASSLEADSYEQYF
. | TRBJ2-3 | . | TRBV20-1 | TGCAGTGCTAGAGATAGCTGGGAAGTGGCAGATACGCAGTATTTT | CSARDSWEVADTQYF
TRBD1 | TRBJ2-7 | few | TRBV5-1 | TGCGCCAGCAGCGCAGACGGGACAGGGCTTTACGAGCAGTACTTC | CASSADGTGLYEQYF
. | TRBJ2-5 | many | TRBV7-8 | TGTGCCAGCAGCCTGGGGGGTCAAGGGACCCAGTACTTC | CASSLGGQGTQYF
TRBD1 | TRBJ1-1 | . | TRBV5-1 | TGCGCCAGCAGACACGACAGGGGGGACACTGAAGCTTTCTTT | CASRHDRGDTEAFF
. | TRBJ2-5 | few | TRBV10-3 | TGTGCCATCAGTGAGTCGGCGTCAACCCAGTACTTC | CAISESASTQYF
. | TRBJ1-1 | many | TRBV20-1 | TGCAGTGCTAGGGAGGGCCTGAACACTGAAGCTTTCTTT | CSAREGLNTEAFF
. | TRBJ2-1 | few | TRBV5-1 | TGCGCCAGCAGCCTCCCCCGACAGACCAGAGAGCAGTTCTTC | CASSLPRQTREQFF
. | TRBJ1-2 | many | TRBV10-3 | TGTGCCATCAGCGTTGACGGGGTCTATGGCTACACCTTC | CAISVDGVYGYTF